Below, 20 T cell receptor beta chains from the same sample are listed, as sequenced in a study of cytomegalovirus exposure and HLA in healthy donors (dated by TCRdb to about 2017). Receptor libraries were prepared by the immunoSEQ multiplex PCR assay. A mixture of 60 forward primers for TCR Vbeta segments and 13 reverse primers for TCR Jbeta segments was used in the multiplex PCR. The source is immuneACCESS, and TCRdb retained only in-frame sequences with V and J called. Part of the clones is not carried over; for the studies checked, unresolved V genes explain less than half of this, and the remainder is unexplained. A total of about 110,000 clones appear in this sample, about 75% of them only once. Approximately 2.8% of the sample comes from the top ten. The source material was PBMCs. All receptors come from a male donor in good health and CMV-seropositive.

The chain carries TRBV7-2 and TRBJ2-1, with 7 bases fitting TRBD2. Losses at the gene ends were 5 bases for V and 0 bases for J; bases not matched to a gene: 13. The length of the CDR3 is 18 residues. Per the germline V gene, CDR1 is SGHTA and CDR2 is FQGNSA. The CDR3 is CASSRPIRRGSSYNEQFF. Written as DNA, the CDR3 is TGTGCCAGCAGCCGACCAATACGGCGGGGGAGCTCCTACAATGAGCAGTTCTTC. The whole variable domain, filled in from reference TRBV7-2 and TRBJ2-1, reads GAGVSQSPSNKVTEKGKDVELRCDPISGHTALYWYRQSLGQGLEFLIYFQGNSAPDKSGLPSDRFSAERTGGSVSTLTIQRTQQEDSAVYLCASSRPIRRGSSYNEQFFGPGTRLTVL.

V usage is TRBV5-1 and J usage is TRBJ1-2; D is unclear. The CDR3 length is 14 residues. Germline CDR1 reads SGHRS; CDR2 reads YFSETQ. V was shortened by 5 bases and J by 3 bases, with 14 bases between the two germline ends. The chain's CDR3 is CASSQIGSDYGYTF. CDR3 DNA sequence: TGCGCCAGCAGTCAGATCGGGTCCGACTATGGCTACACCTTC.

This rearrangement joins TRBV6-5 to TRBJ2-5, with 8 bases lining up with TRBD1. The J call is in doubt because the DNA end fits TRBJ2-7 better. This CDR3 is 15 amino acids long. Germline CDR1 and CDR2: MNHEY and SVGAGI. The CDR3: CASSYHFGQGAEQYF. In DNA, the CDR3 is TGTGCCAGCAGTTACCATTTTGGGCAGGGGGCCGAGCAGTACTTC.

The chain has TRBV7-2 and TRBJ1-4, with 9 bases lining up with TRBD1. The CDR3 has 14 residues. Trimming took 6 bases from V and 7 from J; bases not matched to a gene: 6. Germline V lookup: CDR1 SGHTA, CDR2 FQGNSA. CDR3 protein: CASSPQGAGEKLFF. The CDR3, as DNA: TGTGCCAGCAGTCCACAGGGGGCGGGTGAAAAACTGTTTTTT.

This clone was picked up one time. This chain connects TRBV28 to TRBJ2-5, with 9 bases matching TRBD2. After removal of 5 bases from V and 5 bases from J, the junction contained 21 bases not matched to a gene. The CDR3 length is 19 residues. The germline V gene encodes CDR1 MDHEN and CDR2 SYDVKM. The CDR3 region has the DNA TGTGCCAGCAGTAGGGGGTTGGGGCGGGAGGGCTTGTATATGGAGACCCAGTACTTC. This translates into CASSRGLGREGLYMETQYF. Full variable domain (outside the CDR3, taken from reference TRBV28 and TRBJ2-5): DVKVTQSSRYLVKRTGEKVFLECVQDMDHENMFWYRQDPGLGLRLIYFSYDVKMKEKGDIPEGYSVSREKKERFSLILESASTNQTSMYLCASSRGLGREGLYMETQYFGPGTRLLVL.

The CDR3 DNA reads as TGTGCCAGCAGTTCGGGACAGTCGTCTGGGCTCTATGGCTACACCTTC. Residues: CASSSGQSSGLYGYTF. This rearrangement joins TRBV6-6 to TRBJ1-2; TRBD1 agrees at 7 bases. The CDR3 extends over 16 amino acids. Germline loops: CDR1 MNHNY, CDR2 SVGAGI (reference sequence). Trimming cost V 4 bases and J 4 bases; bases outside gene matches: 12.

The J gene is TRBJ1-1, the V gene TRBV5-6; D remains ambiguous. The germline gives CDR1 SGHDT, CDR2 YYEEEE. This CDR3 spans 13 amino acids. Trimming stripped 2 bases from V and 4 bases from J, with 9 bases between. DNA for the CDR3: TGTGCCAGCAGCTTCCTAATGGTCACTGAAGCTTTCTTT. This encodes CASSFLMVTEAFF.

This clone occurred a few times. This chain uses TRBV4-3 with TRBJ1-1; 11 nucleotides line up with TRBD1. Unmatched junction bases numbered 2, after V lost 3 bases and J lost 5 bases. This CDR3 is 14 amino acids long. Germline CDR1 reads LGHNA; CDR2 reads YSLEER. The DNA for the CDR3 is TGCGCCAGCAGCCAGGACAGGGGGCGGACTGAAGCTTTCTTT. Translating gives CASSQDRGRTEAFF.

In DNA, the CDR3 is TGCAGCGTTGGGTCTCGTAGGGGGCGCAATGAGCAGTTCTTC. It yields the protein CSVGSRRGRNEQFF. The chain combines TRBV29-1 with TRBJ2-1; the match to TRBD1 covers 7 bases. J lost 6 bases, V lost 4 bases, and 9 bases had no gene match. The CDR3 loop spans 14 amino acids. Germline assignment: CDR1 SQVTM and CDR2 ANQGSEA.

This clone was seen once. The V call is TRBV9, the J call TRBJ2-5, with TRBD2 matching 9 bases. The V gene's germline CDR1 is SGDLS and CDR2 YYNGEE. V shed 7 bases and J 4 bases; nucleotides not matched to a gene: 2. This CDR3 region has 12 residues. CDR3 coding DNA: TGTGCCAGCGGCGGGGGGGGAGAGACCCAGTACTTC. Amino acids: CASGGGGETQYF. The complete variable domain, with remaining parts taken from reference TRBV9 and TRBJ2-5, reads DSGVTQTPKHLITATGQRVTLRCSPRSGDLSVYWYQQSLDQGLQFLIQYYNGEERAKGNILERFSAQQFPDLHSELNLSSLELGDSALYFCASGGGGETQYFGPGTRLLVL.

The chain recombines TRBV15 with TRBJ2-7; 7 bases fit TRBD1. CDR3 size: 14 residues. Germline V gene sequence: CDR1 LNHNV, CDR2 YYDKDF (reference sequence). V was clipped by 1 base and J by 6 bases; unmatched bases: 6. Here the CDR3 reads CATSRVAGGSEQYF. DNA of the CDR3: TGTGCCACCAGCAGAGTGGCAGGGGGTTCCGAGCAGTACTTC.

The chain carries TRBV7-6 and TRBJ2-3; 7 nucleotides agree with TRBD1. The CDR3 has 15 residues. V lost 0 bases to trimming and J lost 4 bases; unmatched junction nucleotides: 4. Germline V gene sequence: CDR1 SGHVS, CDR2 FNYEAQ. Here the CDR3 DNA reads TGTGCCAGCAGCTTAGCAATCCAGGGGGCAGATACGCAGTATTTT. Its translation is CASSLAIQGADTQYF.

The chain uses TRBV5-4 and TRBJ1-6; D is perhaps TRBD1 (6 bases). The germline V gene has CDR1 SGHNT and CDR2 YYREEE (reference sequence). The V gene lost 3 bases and the J gene lost 0 bases, with 13 bases spanning the gap. The CDR3 spans 17 residues. CDR3 in DNA: TGTGCCAGCAGCTCAGGACAGACCAGCTCCTATAATTCACCCCTCCACTTT. Translation gives CASSSGQTSSYNSPLHF.

The count of this clone is one. This chain joins TRBV7-9 and TRBJ2-7; the match to TRBD1 covers 7 bases. Germline lookup yields CDR1 SEHNR and CDR2 FQNEAQ (reference sequence). This CDR3 region has 15 residues. V lost 2 bases, J lost 3 bases, and 7 bases stayed unmatched. As DNA, the CDR3 is TGTGCCAGCAGCTTAAGGACAGGAGTAGTCTACGAGCAGTACTTC. It translates to CASSLRTGVVYEQYF.

Concerning this clone itself: At the DNA level, this CDR3 is encoded by other sequences in the same sample as well. In nucleotides, the CDR3 is TGTGCCAGCAGTTACGGGGGGGGTAATCAGCCCCAGCATTTT. Its protein product is CASSYGGGNQPQHF. This chain joins TRBV6-5 and TRBJ1-5, with D possibly being TRBD1 (5 bases). The CDR3 is 14 residues long. CDR1 MNHEY and CDR2 SVGAGI come from the germline V gene. V lost 2 bases and J lost 4, with 9 bases in between.

V usage is TRBV7-2 and J usage is TRBJ2-1; 11 nucleotides match TRBD2. Germline CDR1 and CDR2: SGHTA and FQGNSA. Unmatched junction bases numbered 10, after V lost 5 bases and J lost 4 bases. CDR3 length: 17 amino acids. The CDR3: CASSPPRLAGRYNEQFF. CDR3 sequence (DNA): TGTGCCAGCAGCCCCCCCCGACTAGCGGGGAGATACAATGAGCAGTTCTTC.

This clone was counted between two and nine times. This chain uses TRBV15 with TRBJ1-5; D uncertain. The CDR3 has 16 amino acids. Trimming cost V 7 bases and J 3 bases, with 19 bases left between them. The germline V gene has CDR1 LNHNV and CDR2 YYDKDF (reference sequence). CDR3 residues: CATTPRHRVYNQPQHF. DNA of the CDR3: TGTGCCACCACCCCCCGCCACAGAGTCTACAATCAGCCCCAGCATTTT. The full variable domain, rest sourced from reference TRBV15 and TRBJ1-5, is DAMVIQNPRYQVTQFGKPVTLSCSQTLNHNVMYWYQQKSSQAPKLLFHYYDKDFNNEADTPDNFQSRRPNTSFCFLDIRSPGLGDTAMYLCATTPRHRVYNQPQHFGDGTRLSIL.

The rearrangement links TRBV27 to TRBJ2-2; D perhaps matches TRBD2 (6 bases). This CDR3 has 18 amino acids. Germline loops: CDR1 MNHEY, CDR2 SMNVEV (reference sequence). V gave up 2 bases and J gave up 0 bases, with 16 bases separating them. As DNA, the CDR3 is TGTGCCAGCAGTTTAGGAGCGGGCATCCCATCGAACACCGGGGAGCTGTTTTTT. The encoded protein is CASSLGAGIPSNTGELFF.

V usage is TRBV29-1 and J usage is TRBJ2-1; 8 positions agree with TRBD1. Germline-derived CDR1 and CDR2 are SQVTM and ANQGSEA. The trim removed 5 bases at V and 5 bases at J, leaving 2 bases unmatched. The CDR3 extends over 12 amino acids. The CDR3 DNA is TGCAGCGTTAGCAGGGGGCACAATGAGCAGTTCTTC. Encoded protein: CSVSRGHNEQFF.

This clone showed up just a few times. The rearrangement uses TRBV28 and TRBJ1-2; weak D call: TRBD1 (5 bases). Germline CDR1 reads MDHEN; CDR2 reads SYDVKM. This CDR3 comprises 14 residues. V shed 7 bases and J shed 2 bases, with 14 bases lying between them. The CDR3 nucleotides are TGTGCCAGCACTTTCCAGGGATGGAACTATGGCTACACCTTC. Its translation is CASTFQGWNYGYTF.